A selection of T cell receptor beta chains follows, all from one sample in a study of T cells in Graves' hyperthyroidism and ophthalmopathy. TCRdb processed the multiplex PCR reads anew with MiXCR; each CDR3 protein has one entry. Found here are a few hundred thousand distinct CDR3 sequences, roughly 14% of them singletons; the top ten hold around 14%. The sample taken for sequencing was blood. The receptors come from a woman between 18 and 29 years old with Graves' hyperthyroidism. Both conserved end residues are part of each CDR3. Fields, in order: J gene, D gene, V gene, clone size, CDR3 DNA, CDR3 protein. The D gene is left open where the match is weak. Expanded clones get a size class; other rows say once, few or many, or leave the size out.

>TRBJ2-3|NA|TRBV28|few
TGTGCCAGCAGTTCCCCGCGGGTCCTGAGCAATACGCAGTATTTT
CASSSPRVLSNTQYF
>TRBJ2-5|NA|TRBV28|many
TGTGCCAGCAGCCGCGGGGAAGCGGTAGCAGTGGAGACCCAGTACTTC
CASSRGEAVAVETQYF
>TRBJ1-1|NA|TRBV12-3/TRBV12-4|many
TGTGCCAGCAGTCCTAGCCCGACAGGGAACACTGAAGCTTTCTTT
CASSPSPTGNTEAFF
>TRBJ2-1|NA|TRBV9|NA
TGTGCCAGCAGCCCGGGACTCGAACTTTACAATGAGCAGTTCTTC
CASSPGLELYNEQFF
>TRBJ2-7|TRBD1|TRBV6-1|many
TGTGCCAGCAGTGAGGAGGCTTGGGGGACAGGGGGGCGCGAGCAGTACTTC
CASSEEAWGTGGREQYF
>TRBJ2-7|TRBD1|TRBV4-2|NA
TGTGCCAGCAGCCAAGTTCGTTGGTCGGACAGGCCCTACGAGCAGTACTTC
CASSQVRWSDRPYEQYF
>TRBJ2-3|TRBD1|TRBV6-5|many
TGTGCCAGCAGTTACTTTCCGGGACAGAGAGATACGCAGTATTTT
CASSYFPGQRDTQYF
>TRBJ2-5|NA|TRBV9|NA
TGTGCCAGCAGCGTTGGGCTAGCCAAAGAGACCCAGTACTTC
CASSVGLAKETQYF
>TRBJ1-1|NA|TRBV10-1|many
TGCGCCAGCAGCCCAGGGACGCCTATGAACACTGAAGCTTTCTTT
CASSPGTPMNTEAFF
>TRBJ1-5|NA|TRBV5-1|many
TGCGCCAGCAGCCTTCGAATAGCAAATCAGCCCCAGCATTTT
CASSLRIANQPQHF
>TRBJ1-2|TRBD1|TRBV10-2|few
TGCGCCAGCAGTGATCCTCGGGGACAGGGGAAGAATGGCTACACCTTC
CASSDPRGQGKNGYTF
>TRBJ1-5|NA|TRBV12-3/TRBV12-4|few
TGTGCCAGCAGCACTGACAGGAGTTATCAGTCCCAGCATTTT
CASSTDRSYQSQHF
>TRBJ1-2|NA|TRBV20-1|many
TGCAGTGCTAGAGATGCGACGGACTATGGCTACACCTTC
CSARDATDYGYTF
>TRBJ2-1|NA|TRBV10-3|NA
TGTGCCGCTCGGACGGGCTTGCGGCGGTTCTTC
CAARTGLRRFF
>TRBJ1-2|NA|TRBV15|NA
TGTGCCACCAGGAATTGGGAGGGTAGGAGCTATGGCTACACCTTC
CATRNWEGRSYGYTF
>TRBJ2-3|TRBD2|TRBV20-1|many
TGCAGTGCCCAGCTAGCGGGAGGAGTCACAGATACGCAGTATTTT
CSAQLAGGVTDTQYF
>TRBJ2-7|TRBD2|TRBV20-1|many
TGCAGTGTAACGGGGCGGGGGAAAGCCTACGAGCAGTACTTC
CSVTGRGKAYEQYF
>TRBJ1-6|TRBD1|TRBV6-1|few
TGTGCCAGCACGAGACAGGGGCTCTATAATTCACCCCTCCACTTT
CASTRQGLYNSPLHF
>TRBJ2-4|NA|TRBV6-1|NA
TGTGCCAGCTGGGACCGCGGGGAAGCCAAAAACATTCAGTACTTC
CASWDRGEAKNIQYF
>TRBJ2-3|TRBD2|TRBV10-2|once
TGCGCCAGCACCTACGGGCTAGCGGGGGCCAGAGATACGCAGTATTTT
CASTYGLAGARDTQYF
>TRBJ2-1|TRBD2|TRBV20-1|many
TGCAGTGCCATCCTAGCGGGAGGGCTCGCCAATGAGCAGTTCTTC
CSAILAGGLANEQFF
>TRBJ2-2|NA|TRBV14|NA
TGTGCCAGCAGCCATACAGGGACCGGGGAGCTGTTTTTT
CASSHTGTGELFF
>TRBJ2-2|NA|TRBV6-2/TRBV6-3|NA
TGTGCCAGCAGCGACTGGAACACCGGGGAGCTGTTTTTT
CASSDWNTGELFF
>TRBJ1-1|NA|TRBV18|NA
TGTGCCAGCCGGGGACACCTGAACACTGAAGCTTTCTTT
CASRGHLNTEAFF
>TRBJ1-3|NA|TRBV7-9|NA
TGTGCCAGCAGCTTCGGGCCCCTCGGGGGTCGCGTCTCTGGAAACACCATATATTTT
CASSFGPLGGRVSGNTIYF
>TRBJ2-5|TRBD1|TRBV12-3/TRBV12-4|few
TGTGCCAGCAGAGATGGACAGGTTGGCGTGACCCAGTACTTC
CASRDGQVGVTQYF
>TRBJ2-3|TRBD2|TRBV5-1|NA
TGCGCCAGCAGCTTGGCCGGCCTTCCTAGCGGGCGGGGCACAGATACGCAGTATTTT
CASSLAGLPSGRGTDTQYF
>TRBJ1-6|TRBD1|TRBV19|many
TGTGCCACTACTGAGACAGGGGGAGATTCACCCCTCCACTTT
CATTETGGDSPLHF